The subject of this entry is one TCR beta chain. The target antigen is unknown. V was pared by 2 bases and J by 1 base, with 3 bases of the junction left unmatched. Germline-derived CDR1 and CDR2 are SGHDT and YYEEEE. The CDR3 runs 15 residues. Data came from immunoSEQ multiplex PCR; TCRdb stores just in-frame clones and leaves some out. The repertoire holds some 170,000 clones, with 70% to 90% as singletons. These data are taken from a study of T cell responses to AZD1222 COVID-19 vaccine. Whole-study findings and limits: At baseline, seropositivity was found in only a handful of AZD1222 recipients. Females outnumbered males among donors, who were mostly white British; clonal diversity was possibly underestimated. The study found Spike-specific TCR breadth and depth rose after two AZD1222 doses.

The sequence derives from an adult in good health. Source: peripheral blood, taken on day 0 of AZD1222 vaccination. The chain joins TRBV5-6 to TRBJ2-1, with 7 bases lining up with TRBD2. The CDR3, as DNA: TGTGCCAGCAGCTTTAGCGGGTCTTCCTACAATGAGCAGTTCTTC. Protein sequence: CASSFSGSSYNEQFF.